The rows below give T cell receptor beta chains drawn from one sample of a study of a mutant IDH1 vaccine in newly diagnosed glioma. Here immunoSEQ multiplex PCR was the method, and the copy in TCRdb shows in-frame clones only, minus some. In the table there are 60,000 or so clones, about 89% of which are singletons. For these receptors, no antigen is known. The specimen comprised PBMCs, sampled from a glioma patient whose treatment included an IDH1 peptide vaccine. Every receptor here comes from a middle-aged man with glioma. The CDR3 runs from the conserved cysteine through the conserved F or W. Fields, in order: V gene, D gene, clone size, J gene, CDR3 protein, CDR3 DNA. The D gene is left open where the match is weak. Not all rows give a size; the values are once, few, many and, for expanded clones, a class.

v_call: TRBV28
d_call: TRBD1
clone_size: NA
j_call: TRBJ1-2
cdr3_aa: CASSERFRGPSGYTF
cdr3_nt: TGTGCCAGCAGTGAACGCTTCAGGGGGCCTAGTGGCTACACCTTC

v_call: TRBV7-3
d_call: TRBD1
clone_size: NA
j_call: TRBJ2-7
cdr3_aa: CASSPLVGTAEQYF
cdr3_nt: TGTGCCAGCAGCCCCCTTGTCGGGACAGCCGAGCAGTACTTC

v_call: TRBV9
d_call: NA
clone_size: NA
j_call: TRBJ2-1
cdr3_aa: CASSVFGELGDEQFF
cdr3_nt: TGTGCCAGCAGCGTATTCGGGGAGTTGGGAGATGAGCAGTTCTTC

v_call: TRBV4-2
d_call: NA
clone_size: once
j_call: TRBJ2-7
cdr3_aa: CASSQEEGGYEQYF
cdr3_nt: TGTGCCAGCAGCCAAGAGGAAGGTGGCTACGAGCAGTACTTC

v_call: TRBV5-5
d_call: NA
clone_size: few
j_call: TRBJ1-6
cdr3_aa: CASSLGPYYNSPLHF
cdr3_nt: TGTGCCAGCAGCTTGGGACCGTACTATAATTCACCCCTCCACTTT

v_call: TRBV19
d_call: NA
clone_size: NA
j_call: TRBJ1-1
cdr3_aa: CASRDRGGSETFF
cdr3_nt: TGTGCCAGTAGAGATCGGGGGGGGAGCGAAACTTTCTTT

v_call: TRBV12-5
d_call: TRBD1
clone_size: NA
j_call: TRBJ2-3
cdr3_aa: CASGSPRDSSTDTQYF
cdr3_nt: TGTGCTAGTGGTTCGCCGAGGGACAGCAGCACAGATACGCAGTATTTT

v_call: TRBV18
d_call: NA
clone_size: NA
j_call: TRBJ2-3
cdr3_aa: CASSNLVAGGTDTQYF
cdr3_nt: TGTGCCAGCTCTAACCTGGTGGCAGGGGGCACAGATACGCAGTATTTT

v_call: TRBV7-9
d_call: NA
clone_size: NA
j_call: TRBJ2-3
cdr3_aa: CASSLGQPSTNTDTQYF
cdr3_nt: TGTGCCAGCAGCTTAGGACAGCCCTCTACTAACACAGATACGCAGTATTTT

v_call: TRBV11-2
d_call: NA
clone_size: NA
j_call: TRBJ1-3
cdr3_aa: CASSLVPGRTIYF
cdr3_nt: TGTGCCAGCAGCTTAGTTCCGGGACGCACCATATATTTT

v_call: TRBV29-1
d_call: TRBD1
clone_size: NA
j_call: TRBJ1-1
cdr3_aa: CSVWDRVGTEAFF
cdr3_nt: TGCAGCGTCTGGGACAGGGTTGGAACTGAAGCTTTCTTT

v_call: TRBV6-6
d_call: TRBD2
clone_size: NA
j_call: TRBJ2-3
cdr3_aa: CASSYRSAGGGDTQYF
cdr3_nt: TGTGCCAGCAGTTACCGAAGCGCGGGGGGGGGAGATACGCAGTATTTT

v_call: TRBV13
d_call: NA
clone_size: NA
j_call: TRBJ2-1
cdr3_aa: CASSNLKAERYNEQFF
cdr3_nt: TGTGCCAGCAGCAACCTTAAAGCGGAGCGGTACAATGAGCAGTTCTTC

v_call: TRBV2
d_call: TRBD2
clone_size: NA
j_call: TRBJ2-3
cdr3_aa: CASSKLRTSGNTDTQYF
cdr3_nt: TGTGCCAGCAGTAAATTAAGGACTAGCGGGAACACAGATACGCAGTATTTT

v_call: TRBV7-8
d_call: NA
clone_size: NA
j_call: TRBJ1-1
cdr3_aa: CASSLAGTALNTEAFF
cdr3_nt: TGTGCCAGCAGCTTAGCGGGGACGGCTCTGAACACTGAAGCTTTCTTT

v_call: TRBV29-1
d_call: NA
clone_size: NA
j_call: TRBJ1-2
cdr3_aa: CSALSQASGYTF
cdr3_nt: TGCAGCGCCTTGAGCCAGGCAAGCGGCTACACCTTC

v_call: TRBV19
d_call: NA
clone_size: NA
j_call: TRBJ1-1
cdr3_aa: CATKDRPNTEAFF
cdr3_nt: TGTGCCACTAAGGACAGACCGAACACTGAAGCTTTCTTT

v_call: TRBV7-6
d_call: TRBD1
clone_size: NA
j_call: TRBJ2-5
cdr3_aa: CASSLAHLTGGAGTQYF
cdr3_nt: TGTGCCAGCAGCTTAGCCCATTTGACAGGGGGCGCAGGGACCCAGTACTTC

v_call: TRBV5-1
d_call: NA
clone_size: NA
j_call: TRBJ2-1
cdr3_aa: CASSPPRGSGNEQFF
cdr3_nt: TGCGCCAGCAGCCCCCCGAGAGGGAGCGGTAATGAGCAGTTCTTC

v_call: TRBV18
d_call: NA
clone_size: NA
j_call: TRBJ2-1
cdr3_aa: CASSPPSKRGEQFF
cdr3_nt: TGTGCCAGCTCACCCCCTTCAAAAAGAGGGGAGCAGTTCTTC

v_call: TRBV28
d_call: NA
clone_size: NA
j_call: TRBJ1-2
cdr3_aa: CASSPPGPLANYGYTF
cdr3_nt: TGTGCCAGCAGCCCCCCGGGACCGTTAGCTAACTATGGCTACACCTTC

v_call: TRBV25-1
d_call: NA
clone_size: NA
j_call: TRBJ2-5
cdr3_aa: CASSAARQQETQYF
cdr3_nt: TGTGCCAGCAGTGCCGCGAGGCAACAAGAGACCCAGTACTTC

v_call: TRBV9
d_call: NA
clone_size: NA
j_call: TRBJ2-5
cdr3_aa: CASSVVTAQETQYF
cdr3_nt: TGTGCCAGCAGCGTAGTGACAGCGCAAGAGACCCAGTACTTC

v_call: TRBV10-3
d_call: TRBD1
clone_size: NA
j_call: TRBJ2-1
cdr3_aa: CAISEGTGINEQFF
cdr3_nt: TGTGCCATCAGTGAGGGGACAGGTATCAATGAGCAGTTCTTC

v_call: TRBV6-1
d_call: NA
clone_size: once
j_call: TRBJ1-2
cdr3_aa: CASSATGPGGYTF
cdr3_nt: TGTGCCAGCAGTGCGACAGGACCGGGCGGCTACACCTTC

v_call: TRBV27
d_call: TRBD1
clone_size: NA
j_call: TRBJ2-3
cdr3_aa: CASSPLRDRDTDTQYF
cdr3_nt: TGTGCCAGCAGTCCGCTCCGGGACAGGGACACAGATACGCAGTATTTT

v_call: TRBV9
d_call: NA
clone_size: NA
j_call: TRBJ1-1
cdr3_aa: CASSVGKQANTEAFF
cdr3_nt: TGTGCCAGCAGCGTAGGGAAGCAGGCCAACACTGAAGCTTTCTTT

v_call: TRBV6-6
d_call: NA
clone_size: NA
j_call: TRBJ1-3
cdr3_aa: CASSYRSDSGNTIYF
cdr3_nt: TGTGCCAGCAGTTACAGGTCGGACTCTGGAAACACCATATATTTT

v_call: TRBV5-1
d_call: NA
clone_size: NA
j_call: TRBJ2-5
cdr3_aa: CASSLRTGETQYF
cdr3_nt: TGCGCCAGCAGCTTGAGGACTGGGGAGACCCAGTACTTC

v_call: TRBV27
d_call: NA
clone_size: NA
j_call: TRBJ2-7
cdr3_aa: CASSLTGARSYEQYF
cdr3_nt: TGTGCCAGCAGTTTAACGGGTGCCAGATCCTACGAGCAGTACTTC

v_call: TRBV7-2
d_call: NA
clone_size: few
j_call: TRBJ2-7
cdr3_aa: CASSLVSIRAPSYYEQYF
cdr3_nt: TGTGCCAGCAGCTTAGTATCGATTAGGGCACCTAGTTACTACGAGCAGTACTTC

v_call: TRBV6-4
d_call: NA
clone_size: once
j_call: TRBJ2-3
cdr3_aa: CASSQGRGWTDTQYF
cdr3_nt: TGTGCCAGCAGCCAGGGGCGGGGTTGGACAGATACGCAGTATTTT

v_call: TRBV6-5
d_call: NA
clone_size: NA
j_call: TRBJ2-1
cdr3_aa: CASSYSRGNEQFF
cdr3_nt: TGTGCCAGCAGTTACTCGCGCGGCAATGAGCAGTTCTTC

v_call: TRBV6-1
d_call: TRBD2
clone_size: NA
j_call: TRBJ2-5
cdr3_aa: CASSPGPRGGETQYF
cdr3_nt: TGTGCCAGCAGCCCCGGGCCCCGGGGAGGGGAGACCCAGTACTTC

v_call: TRBV10-3
d_call: NA
clone_size: NA
j_call: TRBJ1-1
cdr3_aa: CAISESREGVTEAFF
cdr3_nt: TGTGCCATCAGTGAGTCGAGGGAGGGGGTCACTGAAGCTTTCTTT

v_call: TRBV5-6
d_call: NA
clone_size: NA
j_call: TRBJ1-1
cdr3_aa: CASSFPGGSTEAFF
cdr3_nt: TGTGCCAGCAGCTTCCCGGGCGGGAGCACTGAAGCTTTCTTT

v_call: TRBV9
d_call: NA
clone_size: NA
j_call: TRBJ2-1
cdr3_aa: CASSVEGVDQWRFTYNEQFF
cdr3_nt: TGTGCCAGCAGCGTAGAAGGGGTGGATCAGTGGAGGTTTACGTACAATGAGCAGTTCTTC

v_call: TRBV28
d_call: TRBD2
clone_size: once
j_call: TRBJ2-7
cdr3_aa: CASSPRTSGSREQYF
cdr3_nt: TGTGCCAGCAGTCCCCGGACTAGCGGGAGTCGGGAGCAGTACTTC

v_call: TRBV7-3
d_call: NA
clone_size: NA
j_call: TRBJ2-5
cdr3_aa: CASSPRPGETQYF
cdr3_nt: TGTGCCAGCAGCCCACGACCCGGGGAGACCCAGTACTTC

v_call: TRBV15
d_call: NA
clone_size: NA
j_call: TRBJ2-5
cdr3_aa: CATQRGIQETQYF
cdr3_nt: TGTGCCACACAACGGGGGATCCAAGAGACCCAGTACTTC

v_call: TRBV29-1
d_call: NA
clone_size: NA
j_call: TRBJ2-7
cdr3_aa: CSVAGTLGQGEQYF
cdr3_nt: TGCAGCGTTGCGGGGACACTCGGCCAGGGCGAGCAGTACTTC

v_call: TRBV5-1
d_call: NA
clone_size: NA
j_call: TRBJ2-6
cdr3_aa: CASSLGTLTSFSGANVLTF
cdr3_nt: TGCGCCAGCAGCCTGGGGACCCTTACCTCGTTCTCTGGGGCCAACGTCCTGACTTTC

v_call: TRBV7-9
d_call: TRBD1
clone_size: once
j_call: TRBJ2-1
cdr3_aa: CASSRGSDRGWGNEQFF
cdr3_nt: TGTGCCAGCAGCCGGGGTTCGGACAGGGGATGGGGCAATGAGCAGTTCTTC

v_call: TRBV9
d_call: NA
clone_size: few
j_call: TRBJ1-3
cdr3_aa: CASSETQVYSGNTIYF
cdr3_nt: TGTGCCAGCAGCGAGACACAGGTCTACTCTGGAAACACCATATATTTT

v_call: TRBV5-4
d_call: NA
clone_size: NA
j_call: TRBJ2-5
cdr3_aa: CASSARQELETQYF
cdr3_nt: TGTGCCAGCAGCGCTCGACAGGAACTAGAGACCCAGTACTTC

v_call: TRBV5-4
d_call: NA
clone_size: NA
j_call: TRBJ2-7
cdr3_aa: CASSLKGGPSYEQYF
cdr3_nt: TGTGCCAGCAGCTTGAAGGGGGGACCGAGTTACGAGCAGTACTTC

v_call: TRBV7-8
d_call: NA
clone_size: NA
j_call: TRBJ2-1
cdr3_aa: CASRMTRGSEQFF
cdr3_nt: TGTGCCAGCAGAATGACCCGGGGTAGTGAGCAGTTCTTC

v_call: TRBV6-1
d_call: NA
clone_size: NA
j_call: TRBJ1-3
cdr3_aa: CASSEARNVGNTIYF
cdr3_nt: TGTGCCAGCAGTGAAGCGCGGAACGTCGGGAACACCATATATTTT

v_call: TRBV5-4
d_call: TRBD2
clone_size: NA
j_call: TRBJ2-1
cdr3_aa: CASSPVTSGRVNEQFF
cdr3_nt: TGTGCCAGCAGCCCGGTGACTAGCGGGAGGGTCAATGAGCAGTTCTTC

v_call: TRBV6-5
d_call: NA
clone_size: NA
j_call: TRBJ1-2
cdr3_aa: CASSPGQYYGYTF
cdr3_nt: TGTGCCAGCAGCCCCGGACAGTACTATGGCTACACCTTC

v_call: TRBV6-6
d_call: NA
clone_size: NA
j_call: TRBJ1-5
cdr3_aa: CASSTHGQLGNQPQHF
cdr3_nt: TGTGCCAGCAGTACCCATGGGCAGCTGGGCAATCAGCCCCAGCATTTT

v_call: TRBV28
d_call: TRBD1
clone_size: NA
j_call: TRBJ1-3
cdr3_aa: CASSESRQGRGNTIYF
cdr3_nt: TGTGCCAGCAGTGAAAGCCGACAGGGGAGGGGAAACACCATATATTTT

v_call: TRBV28
d_call: TRBD1
clone_size: NA
j_call: TRBJ2-3
cdr3_aa: CASMLRGQGEYF
cdr3_nt: TGTGCCAGCATGTTGCGGGGACAGGGGGAGTATTTT

v_call: TRBV5-1
d_call: NA
clone_size: NA
j_call: TRBJ1-2
cdr3_aa: CASSPTTPGDYGYTF
cdr3_nt: TGCGCCAGCAGCCCCACCACCCCGGGGGACTATGGCTACACCTTC

v_call: TRBV28
d_call: NA
clone_size: once
j_call: TRBJ1-6
cdr3_aa: CASSPGGGNSPLHF
cdr3_nt: TGTGCCAGCAGCCCGGGGGGAGGTAATTCACCCCTCCACTTT